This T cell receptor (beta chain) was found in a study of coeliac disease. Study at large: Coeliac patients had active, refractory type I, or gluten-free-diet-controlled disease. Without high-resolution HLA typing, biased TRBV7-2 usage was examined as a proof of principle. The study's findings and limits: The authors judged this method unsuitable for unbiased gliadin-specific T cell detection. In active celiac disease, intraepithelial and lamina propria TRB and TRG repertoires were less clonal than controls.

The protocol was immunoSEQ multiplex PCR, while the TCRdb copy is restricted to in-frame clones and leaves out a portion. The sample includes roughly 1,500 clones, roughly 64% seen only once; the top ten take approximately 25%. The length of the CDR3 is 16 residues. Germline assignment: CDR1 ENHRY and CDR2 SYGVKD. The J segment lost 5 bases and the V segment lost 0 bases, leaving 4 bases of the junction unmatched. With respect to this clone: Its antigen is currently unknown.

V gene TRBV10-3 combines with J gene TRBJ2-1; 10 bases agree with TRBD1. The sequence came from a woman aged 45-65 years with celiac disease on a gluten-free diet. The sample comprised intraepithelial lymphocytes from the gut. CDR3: CAISESGTGVNNEQFF. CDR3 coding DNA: TGTGCCATCAGTGAGTCGGGGACAGGGGTCAACAATGAGCAGTTCTTC.